The text below deals with one T cell receptor beta chain. Its antigen is not identified. This specimen comes from a study of T-cell memory formation after mild COVID-19. Whole-study findings and limits: Pre-infection memory harbored some responding clones, suggesting cross-reactive memory joined. CD4/CD8 balance characterized clones contracting day 15 to 85, and CD4+ skew characterized later expanders. SARS-CoV-2 specificity of second-wave clones peaking day 37 was unconfirmed.

The CDR3 covers 17 residues. V was pared by 5 bases and J by 2 bases, with 11 bases of the junction left unmatched. CDR1 and CDR2 from the germline V gene are SGHTA and FQGNSA. Via MiXCR, TCRdb re-called the 5' RACE reads, giving one row per CDR3 protein. The table includes about 240,000 distinct CDR3 sequences, 7.5% to 10% detected once. The sequencing input was PBMCs or a T cell subset sorted from them (not recorded which). This receptor was obtained from a man younger than 30 who had mild COVID-19 (a few samples of this study predate the infection). Cell type and time point are not known. This chain joins TRBV7-2 and TRBJ2-3; 9 positions agree with TRBD2. For the CDR3, the DNA is TGTGCCAGCAGCCCAAAAGTAGCGGGGGCCCTCACAGATACGCAGTATTTT. The encoded protein is CASSPKVAGALTDTQYF.